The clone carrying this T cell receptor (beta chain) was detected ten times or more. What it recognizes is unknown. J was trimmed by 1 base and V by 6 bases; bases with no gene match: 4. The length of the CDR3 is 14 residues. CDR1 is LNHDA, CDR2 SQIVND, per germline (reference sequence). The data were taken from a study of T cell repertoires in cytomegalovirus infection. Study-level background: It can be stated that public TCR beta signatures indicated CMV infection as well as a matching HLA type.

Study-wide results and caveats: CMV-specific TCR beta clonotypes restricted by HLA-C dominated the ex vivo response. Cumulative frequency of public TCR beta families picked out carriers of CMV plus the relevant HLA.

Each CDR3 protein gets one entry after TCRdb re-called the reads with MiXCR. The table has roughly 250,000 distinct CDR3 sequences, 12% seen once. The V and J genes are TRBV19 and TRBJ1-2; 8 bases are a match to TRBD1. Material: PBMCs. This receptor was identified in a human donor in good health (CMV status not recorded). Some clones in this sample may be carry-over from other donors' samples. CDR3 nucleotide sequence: TGTGCCAGTAGGACAGGGGCCCTTAACTATGGCTACACCTTC. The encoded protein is CASRTGALNYGYTF.